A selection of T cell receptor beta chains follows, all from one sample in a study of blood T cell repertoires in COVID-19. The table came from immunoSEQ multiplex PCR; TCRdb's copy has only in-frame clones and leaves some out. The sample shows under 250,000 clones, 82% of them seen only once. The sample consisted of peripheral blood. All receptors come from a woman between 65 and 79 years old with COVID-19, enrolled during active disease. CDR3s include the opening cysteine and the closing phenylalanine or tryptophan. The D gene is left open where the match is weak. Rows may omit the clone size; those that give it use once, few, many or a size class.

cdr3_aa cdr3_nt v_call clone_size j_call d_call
CASSLGASGGSYNEQFF TGCGCCAGCAGCTTGGGCGCCAGCGGGGGGTCGTACAATGAGCAGTTCTTC TRBV5-1 NA TRBJ2-1 TRBD2
CASSLWHRGSGYTF TGTGCCAGCAGTTTATGGCACAGGGGGTCTGGCTACACCTTC TRBV28 NA TRBJ1-2 TRBD1
CSARVEGQGYATNEKLFF TGCAGTGCTCGTGTCGAGGGACAGGGATATGCAACTAATGAAAAACTGTTTTTT TRBV20-1 NA TRBJ1-4 TRBD1
CASSPLGPGQTVGEAFF TGTGCCAGCAGCCCATTGGGTCCGGGACAGACAGTGGGTGAAGCTTTCTTT TRBV5-4 few TRBJ1-1 TRBD1
CASSLQGNTEAFF TGTGCCAGCAGTCTTCAGGGGAACACTGAAGCTTTCTTT TRBV7-9 once TRBJ1-1 NA
CASSALAGGSNEQFF TGTGCCAGCAGTGCCCTAGCGGGAGGGTCGAATGAGCAGTTCTTC TRBV27 NA TRBJ2-1 TRBD2
CASSYRREGIYEQYF TGTGCCAGCAGTTACAGAAGGGAGGGCATCTACGAGCAGTACTTC TRBV6-5 NA TRBJ2-7 TRBD2
CASTRGTGGNYGYTF TGTGCCAGCACAAGGGGGACAGGGGGGAACTATGGCTACACCTTC TRBV27 NA TRBJ1-2 TRBD1
CASSEYNRGAYSPLHF TGTGCCAGCAGTGAATATAATCGGGGGGCGTATTCACCCCTCCACTTT TRBV25-1 NA TRBJ1-6 NA
CASSQGGGDGRYGYTF TGTGCCAGCAGCCAAGGCGGGGGGGACGGACGCTATGGCTACACCTTC TRBV3-1/TRBV3-2 many TRBJ1-2 NA
CASKRQVQETQYF TGTGCCAGCAAAAGGCAGGTTCAAGAGACCCAGTACTTC TRBV27 NA TRBJ2-5 NA